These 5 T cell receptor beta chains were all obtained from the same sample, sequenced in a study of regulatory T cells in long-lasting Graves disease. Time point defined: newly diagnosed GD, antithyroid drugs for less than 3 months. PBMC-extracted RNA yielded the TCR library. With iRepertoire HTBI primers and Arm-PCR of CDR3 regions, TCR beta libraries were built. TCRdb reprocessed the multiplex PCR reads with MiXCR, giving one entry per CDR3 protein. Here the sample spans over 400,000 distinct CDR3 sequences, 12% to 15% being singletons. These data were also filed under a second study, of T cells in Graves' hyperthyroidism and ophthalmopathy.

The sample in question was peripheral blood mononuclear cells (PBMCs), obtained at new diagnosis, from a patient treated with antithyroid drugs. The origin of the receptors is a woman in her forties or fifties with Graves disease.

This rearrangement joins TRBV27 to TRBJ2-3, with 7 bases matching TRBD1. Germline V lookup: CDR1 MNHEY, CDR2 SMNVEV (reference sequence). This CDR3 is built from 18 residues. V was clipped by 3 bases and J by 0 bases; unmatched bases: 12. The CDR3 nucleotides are TGTGCCAGCAGTTTTTTCCCACCCCGGGACAGAAGCACAGATACGCAGTATTTT. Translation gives CASSFFPPRDRSTDTQYF.

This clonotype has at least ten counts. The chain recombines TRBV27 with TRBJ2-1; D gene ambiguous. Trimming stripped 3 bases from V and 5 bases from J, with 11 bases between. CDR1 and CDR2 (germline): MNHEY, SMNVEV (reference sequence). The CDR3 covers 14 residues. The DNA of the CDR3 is TGTGCCAGCAGTTTCGGGTTGGTGAACAATGAGCAGTTCTTC. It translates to CASSFGLVNNEQFF.

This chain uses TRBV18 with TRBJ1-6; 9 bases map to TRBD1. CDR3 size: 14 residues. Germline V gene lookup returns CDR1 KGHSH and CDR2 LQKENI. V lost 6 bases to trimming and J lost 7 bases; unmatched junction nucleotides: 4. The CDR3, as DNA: TGTGCCAGCTCGGGACAGGGCCCCAATTCACCCCTCCACTTT. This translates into CASSGQGPNSPLHF.

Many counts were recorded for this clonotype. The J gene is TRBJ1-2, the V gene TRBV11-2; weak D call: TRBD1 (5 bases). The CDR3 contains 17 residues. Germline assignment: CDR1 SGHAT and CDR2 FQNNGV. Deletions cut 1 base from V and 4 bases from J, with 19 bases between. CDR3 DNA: TGTGCCAGCAGCTTAGCCCTCCGGGTAGGGGAGGCCTATGGCTACACCTTC. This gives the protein CASSLALRVGEAYGYTF.

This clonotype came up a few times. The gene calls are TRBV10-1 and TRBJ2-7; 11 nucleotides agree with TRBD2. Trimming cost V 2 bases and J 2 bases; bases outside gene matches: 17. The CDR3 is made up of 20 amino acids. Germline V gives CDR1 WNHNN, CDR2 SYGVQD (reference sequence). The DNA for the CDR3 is TGCGCCAGCAGTGAGGATTCCGGGAGTCTAGCGGGAGGTGGAACCTACGAGCAGTACTTC. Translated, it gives CASSEDSGSLAGGGTYEQYF.